The entry below describes one T cell receptor (beta chain). By share, this clonotype ranks as medium-sized (0.01 to 0.1%). Its antigen remains unidentified. The record has no base qualities; no much larger clone is one base away. Libraries came from 5' RACE. For sequencing, a NextSeq 500 was employed. To allow correction of PCR and sequencing errors, the TCR library protocol tagged every TCR cDNA molecule with a unique molecular identifier. Per the source publication's procedure: TCR identification, UMI-based error correction and CDR3 extraction were all carried out with Decombinator tools. Expanded TCRs were defined as those above a frequency of 2 per 1,000, corresponding to the top 1% of the tumor frequency distribution. Rényi diversity was computed with the R vegan package after subsampling each repertoire 100 times to 5,000 TCRs. To build CDR3 similarity networks, amino acid triplet string-kernel similarity was used, and CDR3s were connected when their pairwise similarity was above 0.82. The public reads were reprocessed in TCRdb via fastp at Q25 and MiXCR, keeping in-frame beta chains. CDR3 protein duplicates are merged, each entry listing the most common genes and DNA. Clone size and V and J calls follow TCRdb, not the original study. This sample is represented by some 6,100 distinct CDR3 sequences; around 13% of them were singletons. The ten largest account for more than 15% of the sample.

From cysteine to phenylalanine, the CDR3 is 14 amino acids long. Just CDR3 DNA is preserved here, 42 bases in frame from base 1. Trimming removed 4 bases from V and 7 bases from J; the gene matches leave 3 bases unexplained. For CDR1 and CDR2, the germline V gene lists MDHEN and SYDVKM. Explained via the paper, the time point label denotes: sample taken at primary tumor resection. TCR sequencing used whole RNA extracted from tumor and nontumor lung tissue, or from cryopreserved PBMC samples, without cell sorting. The donors were more than 60 patients from the lung TRACERx cohort who had early-stage, untreated non-small cell lung cancer. Only patients with enough RNA available from two or more tumor regions were chosen for TCR sequencing. Tumor and adjacent nontumor lung specimens were reviewed by a lung pathologist before selection. These data originate in a study of spatial heterogeneity in lung cancer (dated by TCRdb to between 2019 and 2020). Background for the entire study: More beta-chain than alpha-chain transcripts were consistently detected, likely reflecting higher beta-chain transcript abundance. Nonsynonymous mutation counts, determined by whole-exome sequencing of tumor tissue, were related to TCR repertoire features. At surgery, about 210 tumor regions, 63 to 70 matched nontumor lung samples and a few dozen PBMC samples were TCR-sequenced for both alpha and beta chains. In the raw uncorrected reads, each unique combination of TCR and UMI appeared more than ten times on average. TCR alpha and beta repertoires were quantitatively compared across multiple tumor regions, matched nontumor lung and blood in non-small cell lung cancer. Study-level results and caveats: Additional single-cell paired TCR alpha and beta sequencing was considered necessary to confirm, at a functional level, the hypothesis that regional TCRs recognize regional mutations.

This TCR derives from a male donor with early-stage non-small cell lung cancer. This material consisted of normal lung tissue next to the tumor, taken at surgery. This sequence uses TRBV28 and TRBJ2-2; the central 10 bases match TRBD2. The CDR3 is CASSSSGSGGELFF. The nucleotide sequence is TGTGCCAGCAGTTCTAGCGGGAGCGGCGGGGAGCTGTTTTTT.